These 28 T cell receptor beta chains were sequenced from one sample in a study of technical replicates of blood from a handful of donors. The assay was immunoSEQ multiplex PCR, and TCRdb's table has in-frame clones only and misses some. The sample consists of tens of thousands of clones, 75% to 90% of them appearing once. Material for sequencing was PBMCs. These receptors originate from a human donor in good health. Some clones in this sample may be carry-over from other donors' samples.

This clone appeared a few times. The rearrangement uses TRBV28 and TRBJ2-7, with TRBD2 as a possible D gene (6 bases). CDR1 MDHEN and CDR2 SYDVKM come from the germline V gene. The length of the CDR3 is 14 residues. The V end was cut by 5 bases, the J end by 5 bases, with 16 bases between. The CDR3 here is CASSGPGETHEQYF. The CDR3 nucleotides are TGTGCCAGCAGTGGACCGGGAGAAACCCACGAGCAGTACTTC. The entire variable domain, with the rest obtained from reference TRBV28 and TRBJ2-7, is as follows: DVKVTQSSRYLVKRTGEKVFLECVQDMDHENMFWYRQDPGLGLRLIYFSYDVKMKEKGDIPEGYSVSREKKERFSLILESASTNQTSMYLCASSGPGETHEQYFGPGTRLTVT.

For the CDR3, the DNA is TGTGCCAGTGAATACACCGGGGGTGGGCTAGCAGAGACCCAGTACTTC. This sequence encodes CASEYTGGGLAETQYF. The chain is built from TRBV6-6 and TRBJ2-5; D possibly corresponds to TRBD2 (6 bases). The germline CDR1 and CDR2 sequences are MNHNY and SVGAGI (reference sequence). Trimming took off 9 bases at V and 4 bases at J, with 24 bases between the two ends. CDR3 length: 16 amino acids.

The V gene is TRBV4-3, the J gene TRBJ2-4, with 10 bases aligning to TRBD2. The CDR3 length is 14 residues. The V gene end was trimmed by 3 bases and the J gene end by 8 bases; junction bases not matched to a gene: 4. CDR1 and CDR2 from the germline V gene are LGHNA and YSLEER. In DNA form, the CDR3 reads TGCGCCAGCAGCCAGTCCAGCGGGGGGGACATTCAGTACTTC. It codes for CASSQSSGGDIQYF.

CDR3 loop: CASSTGQGRGDTQYF. Written as DNA, the CDR3 is TGTGCCAGTAGTACAGGACAGGGCCGCGGGGATACGCAGTATTTT. This rearrangement joins TRBV19 to TRBJ2-3; 8 bases align to TRBD1. Germline-derived CDR1 and CDR2 are LNHDA and SQIVND (reference sequence). This CDR3 region has 15 residues. J gave up 6 bases and V 4 bases, and 9 bases lay outside the gene matches.

The table lists this clone with a count of one. This chain joins TRBV11-2 and TRBJ2-2; 8 nucleotides agree with TRBD2. Unmatched junction bases numbered 7, after V lost 2 bases and J lost 8 bases. There are 15 residues in the CDR3. CDR1 is SGHAT, CDR2 FQNNGV, per germline. CDR3 protein: CASSLLGGATGELFF. Here the CDR3 DNA reads TGTGCCAGCAGCTTACTCGGGGGGGCAACGGGGGAGCTGTTTTTT.

The table lists this clone with a few counts. This CDR3 is CASSDAPGQGLNEQFF. In nucleotides, the CDR3 is TGTGCCAGCAGTGACGCACCGGGACAGGGCCTCAATGAGCAGTTCTTC. This chain connects TRBV6-4 to TRBJ2-1; TRBD1 matches at 9 bases. Trimming cost V 2 bases and J 6 bases; bases outside gene matches: 8. This CDR3 spans 16 amino acids. In germline, CDR1 is MRHNA, CDR2 SNTAGT.

V and J are TRBV18 and TRBJ1-1, with D possibly matching TRBD1 (5 bases). The CDR3 covers 14 residues. The germline V gene has CDR1 KGHSH and CDR2 LQKENI. The V and J ends lost 1 base and 3 bases respectively, with 9 bases between them. CDR3 protein: CASSPRAGDTEAFF. Written as DNA, the CDR3 is TGTGCCAGCTCACCACGAGCGGGGGACACTGAAGCTTTCTTT.

This clone was observed a few times. This chain uses TRBV6-6 with TRBJ1-4; TRBD1 agrees at 9 bases. The CDR3 consists of 16 residues. Per the germline V gene, CDR1 is MNHNY and CDR2 is SVGAGI (reference sequence). The V gene end was trimmed by 2 bases and the J gene end by 12 bases; junction bases not matched to a gene: 13. The CDR3 nucleotides are TGTGCCAGCAGTTACGCGACAGGGGGAATTCCGATAGAACTGTTTTTT. Its protein is CASSYATGGIPIELFF.

V and J are TRBV10-3 and TRBJ1-2, with D tentatively TRBD1 (6 bases). Trimming cost V 3 bases and J 4 bases, with 12 bases left between them. From germline, CDR1 is ENHRY and CDR2 SYGVKD. The CDR3 sequence is 14 residues long. CDR3 in amino acids: CAISDPDRVYGYTF. CDR3 nucleotides: TGTGCCATCAGTGACCCGGACAGAGTCTATGGCTACACCTTC.

The gene calls are TRBV6-6 and TRBJ2-7; a possible D gene is TRBD2 (6 bases). CDR1 and CDR2 (germline): MNHNY, SVGAGI (reference sequence). Trimming cost V 7 bases and J 4 bases, with 17 bases left between them. This CDR3 is built from 14 residues. The CDR3 coding sequence is TGTGCCAGCATCCGGAGCGGGCAGTCTTACGAGCAGTACTTC. Amino acids: CASIRSGQSYEQYF.

V and J are TRBV7-9 and TRBJ2-7; D is uncertain. The CDR3 contains 14 residues. Germline-derived CDR1 and CDR2 are SEHNR and FQNEAQ (reference sequence). V was trimmed by 2 bases and J by 2 bases, leaving 10 bases between them. As DNA, the CDR3 is TGTGCCAGCAGCTTATATTCAGCGCCCTACGAGCAGTACTTC. Its translation: CASSLYSAPYEQYF.

The chain couples TRBV5-1 to TRBJ2-7; D is possibly TRBD2 (6 bases). In germline, CDR1 is SGHRS, CDR2 YFSETQ. The germline V and J ends were trimmed by 2 bases and 1 base, with 7 bases remaining between them. The CDR3 loop spans 13 amino acids. DNA of the CDR3: TGCGCCAGCAGCTTCGGGGGTTCCTACGAGCAGTACTTC. Its protein is CASSFGGSYEQYF.

V is TRBV6-6 and J is TRBJ2-5; the match to TRBD2 covers 7 bases. The CDR3 consists of 15 residues. V lost 5 bases, J lost 1 base, and 7 bases stayed unmatched. Germline CDR1 and CDR2: MNHNY and SVGAGI (reference sequence). CDR3 in amino acids: CASSLEAGFQETQYF. CDR3 bases: TGTGCCAGCAGTCTCGAAGCGGGGTTCCAAGAGACCCAGTACTTC.

On this clone: This sample includes further DNA sequences coding for the same CDR3. The chain links TRBV29-1 to TRBJ2-7; D might be TRBD2 (5 bases). The CDR3 sequence is 12 residues long. Trimming pared 4 bases from V and 3 bases from J, leaving 10 bases between. CDR1 is SQVTM and CDR2 is ANQGSEA in the germline V gene. In nucleotides, the CDR3 is TGCAGCGTTGCTGCTGGAGGCTACGAGCAGTACTTC. It codes for CSVAAGGYEQYF.

J is TRBJ2-2 and V is TRBV2, with D maybe TRBD2 (6 bases). The CDR3 length is 15 residues. The V gene's germline CDR1 is SNHLY and CDR2 FYNNEI. V was trimmed by 6 bases and J by 7 bases, leaving 18 bases between them. CDR3 nucleotides: TGTGCCAGCAGGACCCCAGGAGGGCGGGTCGGGGAGCTGTTTTTT. Translated, it gives CASRTPGGRVGELFF.

The chain is built from TRBV5-6 and TRBJ1-2; D ambiguous. In germline, CDR1 is SGHDT, CDR2 YYEEEE. The CDR3 sequence is 13 residues long. The V end lost 4 bases, the J end lost 6 bases, and 13 bases lay between the germline ends. The CDR3 nucleotides read TGTGCCAGCAGCGAAGGGAGGGAGGATGGCTACACCTTC. This gives the protein CASSEGREDGYTF.

V is TRBV7-6 and J is TRBJ2-7, with TRBD2 as a possible D gene (6 bases). Trimming removed 5 bases from V and 7 bases from J, with 12 bases in between. Germline CDR1 and CDR2: SGHVS and FNYEAQ. The CDR3 has 12 amino acids. The CDR3 DNA reads TGTGCCAGCAGCCCCGACGGGAGAGAGCAGTACTTC. Translation: CASSPDGREQYF.

V is TRBV6-6 and J is TRBJ2-7; 12 nucleotides agree with TRBD1. CDR3 length: 16 amino acids. With V trimmed by 9 bases and J by 5 bases, 14 bases remained unmatched. The germline V gene encodes CDR1 MNHNY and CDR2 SVGAGI (reference sequence). The CDR3 coding sequence is TGTGCCAGTCGGGGGACAGGGGGCGTTCGGCAGGACGAGCAGTACTTC. Protein sequence: CASRGTGGVRQDEQYF.

This clone was counted only a few times. V is TRBV29-1 and J is TRBJ2-7; TRBD1 is a possible D gene (6 bases). CDR3 size: 12 residues. CDR1 SQVTM and CDR2 ANQGSEA come from the germline V gene. V lost 3 bases, J lost 3 bases, and 9 bases lay in between. The CDR3 protein is CSVDTTGYEQYF. The CDR3 DNA is TGCAGCGTTGACACGACAGGCTACGAGCAGTACTTC.

This clone occurred a few times. The chain employs TRBV7-7 and TRBJ2-1, with 9 nucleotides matching TRBD1. This CDR3 has 13 amino acids. With V trimmed by 4 bases and J by 9 bases, 4 bases remained unmatched. CDR1 SSHAT and CDR2 FNYEAQ come from the germline V gene (reference sequence). In DNA form, the CDR3 reads TGTGCCAGCAGCTGGGACAGGGAGACTGAGCAGTTCTTC. It encodes CASSWDRETEQFF.

CDR3: CASGRGTVEAFF. For the CDR3, the DNA is TGTGCTAGTGGAAGGGGGACAGTTGAAGCTTTCTTT. The chain is built from TRBV12-5 and TRBJ1-1; 7 bases are shared with TRBD1. This CDR3 is 12 amino acids long. The V and J ends lost 6 bases and 7 bases, in that order; junction bases with no gene match: 5. Looked up from germline, CDR1 is LGHNT and CDR2 is FRNRAP.

This chain links TRBV27 with TRBJ1-2; TRBD1 is a possible D gene (5 bases). The V gene's germline CDR1 is MNHEY and CDR2 SMNVEV (reference sequence). V lost 2 bases and J lost 2, with 9 bases in between. The CDR3 length is 14 residues. The CDR3 loop reads CASSLLSGNYGYTF. CDR3 DNA: TGTGCCAGCAGTTTACTTTCAGGGAACTATGGCTACACCTTC.

V and J are TRBV5-4 and TRBJ2-1, with 9 positions matching TRBD2. Germline V lookup: CDR1 SGHNT, CDR2 YYREEE (reference sequence). The V gene end was trimmed by 1 base and the J gene end by 4 bases; junction bases not matched to a gene: 3. The length of the CDR3 is 15 residues. The CDR3 reads CASSLNSGGYNEQFF. CDR3 in DNA: TGTGCCAGCAGCTTGAATAGCGGGGGATACAATGAGCAGTTCTTC.

The chain is built from TRBV4-1 and TRBJ2-2; tentatively, D is TRBD1 (5 bases). The CDR3 sequence is 16 residues long. Germline V gene data show CDR1 as MGHRA and CDR2 as YSYEKL. V was clipped by 4 bases and J by 0 bases, with 12 bases between them. CDR3 DNA sequence: TGCGCCAGCAGCCCCAGGGTCAACCCGAACACCGGGGAGCTGTTTTTT. This codes for CASSPRVNPNTGELFF.

This chain connects TRBV6-4 to TRBJ1-1, with 7 bases that match TRBD1. After removal of 6 bases from V and 4 bases from J, the junction contained 8 bases not matched to a gene. CDR3 size: 14 residues. Germline assignment: CDR1 MRHNA and CDR2 SNTAGT. The chain's CDR3 is CASSKDRVSTEAFF. CDR3 coding DNA: TGTGCCAGCAGCAAAGACAGGGTTAGCACTGAAGCTTTCTTT.

The gene calls are TRBV29-1 and TRBJ2-7; TRBD2 aligns across 11 bases. The germline V gene encodes CDR1 SQVTM and CDR2 ANQGSEA. J gave up 6 bases and V 5 bases, and 9 bases lay outside the gene matches. The CDR3 totals 14 residues. CDR3 sequence (DNA): TGCAGCGTTACACTAGGACTAGCGGGCGGCGAGCAGTACTTC. It translates to CSVTLGLAGGEQYF.

The CDR3 region is CASSLVGLRGGQETQYF. The DNA of the CDR3 is TGTGCCAGCAGCTTGGTCGGTTTGCGGGGGGGGCAAGAGACCCAGTACTTC. The rearrangement uses TRBV5-4 and TRBJ2-5; the match to TRBD2 covers 9 bases. CDR1 is SGHNT and CDR2 is YYREEE in the germline V gene (reference sequence). Germline trimming cut 0 bases from V and 2 bases from J; bases unmatched to any gene: 8. This CDR3 has 17 residues.

This chain links TRBV7-3 with TRBJ2-3, with D hard to call. Trimming left V 2 bases short and J 2 bases short, with 8 bases between. CDR1 is SGHTA, CDR2 FQGTGA, per germline. The CDR3 is made up of 14 amino acids. This CDR3 is CASSLDLYTDTQYF. For the CDR3, the DNA is TGTGCCAGCAGCTTAGACTTGTACACAGATACGCAGTATTTT. The full variable domain, completed using reference TRBV7-3 and TRBJ2-3, is GAGVSQTPSNKVTEKGKYVELRCDPISGHTALYWYRQSLGQGPEFLIYFQGTGAADDSGLPNDRFFAVRPEGSVSTLKIQRTERGDSAVYLCASSLDLYTDTQYFGPGTRLTVL.